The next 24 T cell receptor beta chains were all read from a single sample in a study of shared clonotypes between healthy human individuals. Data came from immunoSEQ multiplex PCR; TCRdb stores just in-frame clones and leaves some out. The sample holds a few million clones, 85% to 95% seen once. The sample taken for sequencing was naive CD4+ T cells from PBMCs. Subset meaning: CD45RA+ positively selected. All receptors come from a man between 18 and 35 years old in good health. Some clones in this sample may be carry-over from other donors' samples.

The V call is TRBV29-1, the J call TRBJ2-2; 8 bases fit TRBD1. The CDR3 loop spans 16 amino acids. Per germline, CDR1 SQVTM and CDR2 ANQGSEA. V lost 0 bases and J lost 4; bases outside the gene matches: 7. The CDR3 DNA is TGCAGCGTTGAAGACGGACAGGGTCTGGCCACCGGGGAGCTGTTTTTT. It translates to CSVEDGQGLATGELFF.

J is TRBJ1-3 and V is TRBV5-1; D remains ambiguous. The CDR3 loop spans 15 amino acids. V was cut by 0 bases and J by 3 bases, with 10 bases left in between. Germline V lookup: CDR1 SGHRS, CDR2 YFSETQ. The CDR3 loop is CASSLEPQSGNTIYF. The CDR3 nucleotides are TGCGCCAGCAGCTTGGAGCCACAGAGTGGAAACACCATATATTTT.

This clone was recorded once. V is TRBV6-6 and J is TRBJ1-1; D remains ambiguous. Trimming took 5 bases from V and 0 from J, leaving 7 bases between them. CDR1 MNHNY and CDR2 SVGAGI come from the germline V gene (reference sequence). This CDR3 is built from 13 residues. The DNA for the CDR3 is TGTGCCAGCAGTAAGTCCATGAACACTGAAGCTTTCTTT. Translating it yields CASSKSMNTEAFF.

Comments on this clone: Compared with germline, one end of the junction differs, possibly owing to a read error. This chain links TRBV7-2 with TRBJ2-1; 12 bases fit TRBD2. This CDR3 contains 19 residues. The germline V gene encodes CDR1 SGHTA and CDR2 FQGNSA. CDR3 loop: CASGLVGTSGLSSYNEQFF. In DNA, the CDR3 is TGTGCCAGCGGCTTGGTCGGGACTAGCGGGCTGAGCTCCTACAATGAGCAGTTCTTC.

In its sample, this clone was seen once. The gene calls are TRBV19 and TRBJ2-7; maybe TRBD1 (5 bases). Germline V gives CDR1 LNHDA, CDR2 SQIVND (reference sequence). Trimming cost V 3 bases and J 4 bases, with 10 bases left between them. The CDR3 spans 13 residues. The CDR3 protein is CASSIQDSYEQYF. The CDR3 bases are TGTGCCAGTAGTATCCAAGACAGTTACGAGCAGTACTTC.

The CDR3 reads CASSFSSAGGPRNEQFF. The CDR3 DNA follows: TGCGCCAGCAGCTTTTCCTCTGCGGGAGGGCCTCGCAATGAGCAGTTCTTC. This chain uses TRBV5-1 with TRBJ2-1; TRBD2 aligns across 9 bases. Trimming took 2 bases from V and 6 from J; bases not matched to a gene: 12. Germline CDR1 SGHRS, CDR2 YFSETQ. The CDR3 spans 17 residues. Supplemented by reference TRBV5-1 and TRBJ2-1, the full variable domain reads KAGVTQTPRYLIKTRGQQVTLSCSPISGHRSVSWYQQTPGQGLQFLFEYFSETQRNKGNFPGRFSGRQFSNSRSEMNVSTLELGDSALYLCASSFSSAGGPRNEQFFGPGTRLTVL.

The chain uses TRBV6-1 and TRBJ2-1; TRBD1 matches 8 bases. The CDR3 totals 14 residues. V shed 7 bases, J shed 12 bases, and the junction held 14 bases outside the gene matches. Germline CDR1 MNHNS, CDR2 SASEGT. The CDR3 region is CASINPRTGIGQFF. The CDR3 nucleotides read TGTGCCAGCATCAACCCCAGGACAGGGATCGGGCAGTTCTTC.

The CDR3 DNA is TGTGCCAGCGGTCGCGGGACTAGCGGCCAAGAGACCCAGTACTTC. Translating it yields CASGRGTSGQETQYF. This chain connects TRBV7-6 to TRBJ2-5; 11 bases match TRBD2. The V and J ends lost 8 bases and 1 base, in that order; junction bases with no gene match: 6. The CDR3 extends over 15 amino acids. CDR1 is SGHVS, CDR2 FNYEAQ, per germline.

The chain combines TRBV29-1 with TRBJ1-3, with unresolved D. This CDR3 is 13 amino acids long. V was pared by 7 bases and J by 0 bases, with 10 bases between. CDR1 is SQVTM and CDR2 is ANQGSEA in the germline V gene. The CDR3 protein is CSAWAGSGNTIYF. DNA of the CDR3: TGCAGCGCTTGGGCCGGCTCTGGAAACACCATATATTTT.

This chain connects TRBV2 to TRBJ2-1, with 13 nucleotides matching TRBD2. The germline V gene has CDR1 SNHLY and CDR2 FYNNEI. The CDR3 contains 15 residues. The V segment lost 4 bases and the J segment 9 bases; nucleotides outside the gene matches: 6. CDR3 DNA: TGTGCCAGCAGTGGGACTAGCGGGAGAGGGGGTGAGCAGTTCTTC. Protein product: CASSGTSGRGGEQFF.

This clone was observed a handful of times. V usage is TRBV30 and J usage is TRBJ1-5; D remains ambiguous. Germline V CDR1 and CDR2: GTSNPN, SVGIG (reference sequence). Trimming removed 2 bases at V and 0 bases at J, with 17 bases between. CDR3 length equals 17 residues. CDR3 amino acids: CAWSPSRSSFSNQPQHF. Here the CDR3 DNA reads TGTGCCTGGAGTCCCAGCCGGAGCAGCTTTAGCAATCAGCCCCAGCATTTT.

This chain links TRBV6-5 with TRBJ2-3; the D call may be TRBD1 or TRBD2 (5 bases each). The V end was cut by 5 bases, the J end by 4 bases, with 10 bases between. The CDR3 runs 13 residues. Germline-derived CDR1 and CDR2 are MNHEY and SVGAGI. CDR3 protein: CASSHRDPDTQYF. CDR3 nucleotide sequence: TGTGCCAGCAGTCACCGGGACCCAGATACGCAGTATTTT.

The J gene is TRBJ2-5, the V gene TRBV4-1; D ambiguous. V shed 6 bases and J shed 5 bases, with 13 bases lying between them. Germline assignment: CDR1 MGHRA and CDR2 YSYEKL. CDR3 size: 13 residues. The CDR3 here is CASRSDVGETQYF. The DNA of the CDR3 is TGCGCCAGCAGGTCGGATGTAGGGGAGACCCAGTACTTC.

This chain's CDR3 is CASSETHEQYF. CDR3 nucleotides: TGTGCCAGCAGTGAGACCCACGAGCAGTACTTC. This sequence joins TRBV2 and TRBJ2-7, with no clear D. This CDR3 has 11 amino acids. The ends were cut back, 3 bases at V and 5 bases at J, with 5 bases in the middle. CDR1 and CDR2 (germline): SNHLY, FYNNEI.

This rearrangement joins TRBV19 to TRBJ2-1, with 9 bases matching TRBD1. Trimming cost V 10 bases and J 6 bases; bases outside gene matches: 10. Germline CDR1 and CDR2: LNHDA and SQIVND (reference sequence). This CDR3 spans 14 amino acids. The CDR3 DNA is TGTGCCACCACATTGGACAGGGGAATCAATGAGCAGTTCTTC. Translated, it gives CATTLDRGINEQFF.

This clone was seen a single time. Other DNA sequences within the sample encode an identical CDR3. The CDR3, as DNA: TGTGCCACCAGCAGAGATGTGGGCCCTCAGCCCCAGCATTTT. Amino acids: CATSRDVGPQPQHF. The rearrangement uses TRBV15 and TRBJ1-5; D unclear. The CDR3 contains 14 residues. The V gene lost 0 bases and the J gene lost 6 bases, with 9 bases spanning the gap. Germline loops: CDR1 LNHNV, CDR2 YYDKDF (reference sequence).

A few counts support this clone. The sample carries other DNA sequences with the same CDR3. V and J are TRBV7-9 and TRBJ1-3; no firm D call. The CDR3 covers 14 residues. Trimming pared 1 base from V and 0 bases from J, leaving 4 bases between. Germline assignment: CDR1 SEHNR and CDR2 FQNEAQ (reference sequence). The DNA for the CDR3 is TGTGCCAGCAGCTTAGGGATCTCTGGAAACACCATATATTTT. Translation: CASSLGISGNTIYF.

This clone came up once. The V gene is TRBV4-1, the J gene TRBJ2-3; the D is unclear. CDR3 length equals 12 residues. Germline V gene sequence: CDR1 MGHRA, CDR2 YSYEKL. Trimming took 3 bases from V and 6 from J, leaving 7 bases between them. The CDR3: CASSHPEDTQYF. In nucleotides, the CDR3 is TGCGCCAGCAGCCACCCCGAGGATACGCAGTATTTT.

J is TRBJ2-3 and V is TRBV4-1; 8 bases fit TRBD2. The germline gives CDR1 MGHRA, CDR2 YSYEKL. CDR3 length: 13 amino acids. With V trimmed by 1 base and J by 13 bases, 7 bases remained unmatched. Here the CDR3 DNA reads TGCGCCAGCAGCCAAGCACTAGCGGAAATCAAGTATTTT. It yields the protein CASSQALAEIKYF.

For the CDR3, the DNA is TGCGCCAGCAGCTTGGACGGGAATCTGGTCATTGAGCAGTTCTTC. Encoded protein: CASSLDGNLVIEQFF. V usage is TRBV5-1 and J usage is TRBJ2-1, with a possible D match to TRBD2 (5 bases). The CDR3 has 15 amino acids. CDR1 SGHRS and CDR2 YFSETQ come from the germline V gene. Trimming took 0 bases from V and 9 from J, leaving 16 bases between them.

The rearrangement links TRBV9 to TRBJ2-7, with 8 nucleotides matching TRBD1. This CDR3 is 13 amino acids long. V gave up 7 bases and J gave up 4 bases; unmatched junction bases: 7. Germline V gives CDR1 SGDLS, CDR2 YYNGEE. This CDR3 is CASGPGQVYEQYF. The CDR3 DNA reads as TGTGCCAGCGGTCCGGGACAGGTTTACGAGCAGTACTTC.

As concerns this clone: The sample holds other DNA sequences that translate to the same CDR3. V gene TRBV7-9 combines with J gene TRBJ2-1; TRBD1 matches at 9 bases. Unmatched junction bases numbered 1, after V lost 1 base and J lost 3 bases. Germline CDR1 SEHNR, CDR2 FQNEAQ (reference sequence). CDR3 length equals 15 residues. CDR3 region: CASSLVGQGYNEQFF. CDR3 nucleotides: TGTGCCAGCAGCTTAGTGGGACAGGGCTACAATGAGCAGTTCTTC.

This CDR3 reads CASSQPSGGGELFF. The CDR3 DNA reads as TGCGCCAGCAGCCAGCCTAGCGGGGGAGGGGAGCTGTTTTTT. This chain uses TRBV5-1 with TRBJ2-2; TRBD2 agrees at 10 bases. This CDR3 has 14 residues. V was pared by 4 bases and J by 8 bases, with 5 bases of the junction left unmatched. Germline CDR1 and CDR2: SGHRS and YFSETQ.

This chain's CDR3 is CAIREHRDSYEQYF. The CDR3, as DNA: TGTGCCATCAGGGAACACAGGGATTCCTACGAGCAGTACTTC. The V gene is TRBV10-3, the J gene TRBJ2-7; D perhaps matches TRBD1 (6 bases). Germline V gene data show CDR1 as ENHRY and CDR2 as SYGVKD. The CDR3 has 14 residues. The V end lost 6 bases, the J end lost 1 base, and 13 bases lay between the germline ends.